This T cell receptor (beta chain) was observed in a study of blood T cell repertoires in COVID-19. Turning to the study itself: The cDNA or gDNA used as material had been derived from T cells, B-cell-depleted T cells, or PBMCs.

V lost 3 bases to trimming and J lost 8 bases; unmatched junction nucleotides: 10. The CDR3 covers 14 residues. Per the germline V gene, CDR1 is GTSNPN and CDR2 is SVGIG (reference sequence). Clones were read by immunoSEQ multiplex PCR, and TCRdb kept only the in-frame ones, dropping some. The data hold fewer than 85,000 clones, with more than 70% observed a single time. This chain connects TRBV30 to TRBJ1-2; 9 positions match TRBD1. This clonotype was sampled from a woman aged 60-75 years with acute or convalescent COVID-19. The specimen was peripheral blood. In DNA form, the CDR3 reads TGTGCCTGGAGAGAAACAGGGGGCGGAAGGGGCTACACCTTC. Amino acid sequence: CAWRETGGGRGYTF.